Below, one T cell receptor (beta chain) is given with its context. Amplification used 60 Vbeta primers and 13 Jbeta primers. TCRdb's table, derived via immunoSEQ multiplex PCR, lists solely in-frame clones and lacks some. The sample has about 37,000 clones. This entry belongs to a study of cytomegalovirus exposure and HLA in healthy donors. What was sequenced was PBMCs. This receptor was taken from a human donor in good health.

The CDR3 DNA reads TGCAGCGTTGGGGGGGTACCAGATCTTAATACGCAGTATTTT. Translation gives CSVGGVPDLNTQYF. The J gene is TRBJ2-3, the V gene TRBV29-1, with D possibly TRBD2 on 6 matching bases. Trimming shortened V by 4 bases and J by 7 bases, and 18 bases separated the two germline ends. CDR1 and CDR2 from the germline V gene are SQVTM and ANQGSEA. This CDR3 is built from 14 residues.